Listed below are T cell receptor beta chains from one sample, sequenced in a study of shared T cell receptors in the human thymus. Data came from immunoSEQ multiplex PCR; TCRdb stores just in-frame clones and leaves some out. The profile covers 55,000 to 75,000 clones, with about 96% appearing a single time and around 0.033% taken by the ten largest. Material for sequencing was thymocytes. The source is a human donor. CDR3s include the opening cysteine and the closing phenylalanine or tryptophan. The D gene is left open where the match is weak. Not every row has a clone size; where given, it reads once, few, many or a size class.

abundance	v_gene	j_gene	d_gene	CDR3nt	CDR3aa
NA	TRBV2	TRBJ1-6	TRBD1	TGTGCCAGCAGTGATAGTCTTGCAGGGGGGAGTTGGCCCCTCCACTTT	CASSDSLAGGSWPLHF
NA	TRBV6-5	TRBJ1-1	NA	TGTGCCAGCAGTTACCTCTCACGGAACACTGAAGCTTTCTTT	CASSYLSRNTEAFF
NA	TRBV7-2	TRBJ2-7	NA	TGTGCCAGCAGCTTAGGACGGGTCGCCTACGAGCAGTACTTC	CASSLGRVAYEQYF
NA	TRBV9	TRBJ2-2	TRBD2	TGTGCCAGCAGCGTAGATGTAGCGGGAGTGGGATATACCGGGGAGCTGTTTTTT	CASSVDVAGVGYTGELFF
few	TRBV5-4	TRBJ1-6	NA	TGTGCCAGCAGCTTGGGGGATTCACCCCTCCACTTT	CASSLGDSPLHF
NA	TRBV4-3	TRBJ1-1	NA	TGCGCCAGCAGCCAAGATACCCGTCGGACTGAAGCTTTCTTT	CASSQDTRRTEAFF
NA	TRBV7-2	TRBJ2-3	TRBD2	TGTGCCAGCAGGGGTCAACTAGCGGGGGTTAGTACAGATACGCAGTATTTT	CASRGQLAGVSTDTQYF
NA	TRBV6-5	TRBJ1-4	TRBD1	TGTGCCAGCAGGCACGACAGGGGGAATGAAAAACTGTTTTTT	CASRHDRGNEKLFF
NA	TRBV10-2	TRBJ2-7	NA	TGCGCCAGCAGCCCGAAGCCGGGGGACGAGCAGTACTTC	CASSPKPGDEQYF
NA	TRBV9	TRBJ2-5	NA	TGTGCCAGCAGCGTAGGGTTAGTGGGGTCGGAGACCCAGTACTTC	CASSVGLVGSETQYF
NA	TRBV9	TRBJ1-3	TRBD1	TGTGCCAGCAGCCCCCCCGGGAAGGACAGGGAAACACCAAATCGGAACACCATATATTTT	CASSPPGKDRETPNRNTIYF
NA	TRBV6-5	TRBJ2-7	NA	TGTGCCAGCAGTTATTCTTCAGGGAGATCGGATGAGCAGTACTTC	CASSYSSGRSDEQYF
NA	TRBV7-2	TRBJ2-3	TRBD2	TGTGCCAGCAGCTTACCGGCGGGGGGAACAGATACGCAGTATTTT	CASSLPAGGTDTQYF
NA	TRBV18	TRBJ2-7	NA	TGTGCCAGCTCACCACCGACGGACAACCAAGGGTACGAGCAGTACTTC	CASSPPTDNQGYEQYF
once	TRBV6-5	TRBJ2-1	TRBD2	TGTGCCAGCAGCAAAACTAGCGGGGGGGCCAGGGAGCAGTTCTTC	CASSKTSGGAREQFF
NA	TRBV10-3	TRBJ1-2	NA	TGTGCCATCACGCCGGAGTCTAACTATGGCTACACCTTC	CAITPESNYGYTF
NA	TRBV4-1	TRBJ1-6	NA	TGCGCCAGCAGCCAAGGGTTTAATAATTCACCCCTCCACTTT	CASSQGFNNSPLHF
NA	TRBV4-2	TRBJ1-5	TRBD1	TGTGCCAGCAGCCAGGGACAGGGACCTTTATCTCCGGAGTCCCAGCATTTT	CASSQGQGPLSPESQHF
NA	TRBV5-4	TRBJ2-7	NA	TGTGCCAGCAGCTTGTCTTTGTCCGAACGGGCCTACGAGCAGTACTTC	CASSLSLSERAYEQYF
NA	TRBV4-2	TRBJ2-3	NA	TGTGCCAGCAGCCAAGCCCGCACAGATACGCAGTATTTT	CASSQARTDTQYF
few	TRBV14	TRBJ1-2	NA	TGTGCCAGCAGCCAGGCCTACACCTTC	CASSQAYTF
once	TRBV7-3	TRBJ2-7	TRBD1	TGTGCCAGCAGGACAAACCCGGACAGGGGGCACCAATCACGCTCCTACGAGCAGTACTTC	CASRTNPDRGHQSRSYEQYF
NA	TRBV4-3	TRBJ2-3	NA	TGCGCCAGCAGCCAAGGATGTAACGAGCACACAGATACGCAGTATTTT	CASSQGCNEHTDTQYF
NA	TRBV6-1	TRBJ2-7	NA	TGTGCCTCCAGGGCCCAATACTCCTACGAGCAGTACTTC	CASRAQYSYEQYF
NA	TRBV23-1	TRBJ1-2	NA	TGCGCCAGCAGCAACCTTAGCGGGGGGGGTGGCTACACCTTC	CASSNLSGGGGYTF
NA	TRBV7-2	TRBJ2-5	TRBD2	TGTGCCAGCAGCTCTATAGCGGGAACCGGGACCCAGTACTTC	CASSSIAGTGTQYF
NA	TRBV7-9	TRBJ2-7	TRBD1	TGTGCCAGCAGCTTGGTCAGACAGGGGGCAACCTACGAGCAGTACTTC	CASSLVRQGATYEQYF
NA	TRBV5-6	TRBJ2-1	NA	TGTGCCAGCCGGGACCCCTTCTTCCCCAATGAGCAGTTCTTC	CASRDPFFPNEQFF
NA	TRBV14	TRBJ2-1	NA	TGTGCCAGCAGCCGAAGGACAGTCTCCTACAATGAGCAGTTCTTC	CASSRRTVSYNEQFF